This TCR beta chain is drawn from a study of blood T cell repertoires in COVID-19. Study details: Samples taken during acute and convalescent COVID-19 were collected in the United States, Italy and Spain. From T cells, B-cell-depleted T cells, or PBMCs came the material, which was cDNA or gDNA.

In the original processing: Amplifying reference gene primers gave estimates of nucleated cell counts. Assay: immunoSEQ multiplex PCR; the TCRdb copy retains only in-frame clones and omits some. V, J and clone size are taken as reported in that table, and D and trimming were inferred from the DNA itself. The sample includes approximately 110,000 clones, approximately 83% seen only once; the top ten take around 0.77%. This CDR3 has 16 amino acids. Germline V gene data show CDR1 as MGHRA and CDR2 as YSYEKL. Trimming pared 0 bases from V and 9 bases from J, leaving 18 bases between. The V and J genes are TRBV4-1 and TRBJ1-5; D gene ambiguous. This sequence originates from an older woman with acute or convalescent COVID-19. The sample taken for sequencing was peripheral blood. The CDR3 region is CASSQDFGDHPWPQHF. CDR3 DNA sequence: TGCGCCAGCAGCCAAGATTTCGGTGATCATCCGTGGCCCCAGCATTTT.